The TCR beta chain described here comes from a study of radiation and T cells in renal cell carcinoma. Findings of the study overall: Top tumor clonotypes rose in blood 2 weeks post-radiation, then contracted.

The sample's time point: blood 2 weeks post-SBRT. The treatment denotes: 15 Gy SBRT to primary tumor, nephrectomy 4 weeks later. Clones were sequenced by immunoSEQ multiplex PCR, and TCRdb holds only the in-frame ones, with some missing. The sample lists around 130,000 clones; about 81% were seen once. Details on this clone: Its antigen is not known.

The receptor was isolated from a woman aged 55-69 years with renal cell carcinoma. Specimen: blood, collected from a patient whose treatment included radiotherapy and nephrectomy.

DNA for the CDR3: TGTGCCAGCAGCTCTACCGGGACAGGGAGGTACGAGCAGTACTTC. Protein product: CASSSTGTGRYEQYF. The rearrangement joins TRBV11-2 to TRBJ2-7, with 9 bases identical to TRBD1. CDR3 length equals 15 residues. V dropped 4 bases and J dropped 4; count of bases not matched to a gene: 8. CDR1 and CDR2 from the germline V gene are SGHAT and FQNNGV.